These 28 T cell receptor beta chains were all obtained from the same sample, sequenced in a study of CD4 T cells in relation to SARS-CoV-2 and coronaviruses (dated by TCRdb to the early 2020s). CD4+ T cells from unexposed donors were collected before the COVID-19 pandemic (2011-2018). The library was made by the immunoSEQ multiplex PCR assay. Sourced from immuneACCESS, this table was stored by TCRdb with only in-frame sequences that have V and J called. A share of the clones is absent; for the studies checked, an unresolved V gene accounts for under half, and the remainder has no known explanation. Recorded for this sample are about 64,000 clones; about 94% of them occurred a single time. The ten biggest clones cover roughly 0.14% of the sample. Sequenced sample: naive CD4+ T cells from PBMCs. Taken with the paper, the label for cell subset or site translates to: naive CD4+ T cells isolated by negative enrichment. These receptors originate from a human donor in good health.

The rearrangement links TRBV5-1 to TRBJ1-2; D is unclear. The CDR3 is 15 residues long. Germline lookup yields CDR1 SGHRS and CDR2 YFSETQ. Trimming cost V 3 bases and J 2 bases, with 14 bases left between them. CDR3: CASSWSGDLNYGYTF. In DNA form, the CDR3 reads TGCGCCAGCAGCTGGAGTGGCGATTTAAACTATGGCTACACCTTC. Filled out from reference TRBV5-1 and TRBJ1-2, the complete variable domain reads KAGVTQTPRYLIKTRGQQVTLSCSPISGHRSVSWYQQTPGQGLQFLFEYFSETQRNKGNFPGRFSGRQFSNSRSEMNVSTLELGDSALYLCASSWSGDLNYGYTFGSGTRLTVV.

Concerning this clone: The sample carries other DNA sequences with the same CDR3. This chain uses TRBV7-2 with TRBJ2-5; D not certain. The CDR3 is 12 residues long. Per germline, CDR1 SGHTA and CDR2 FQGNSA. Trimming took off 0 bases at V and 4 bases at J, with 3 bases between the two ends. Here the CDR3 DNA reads TGTGCCAGCAGCTTAGCCAGAGAGACCCAGTACTTC. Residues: CASSLARETQYF.

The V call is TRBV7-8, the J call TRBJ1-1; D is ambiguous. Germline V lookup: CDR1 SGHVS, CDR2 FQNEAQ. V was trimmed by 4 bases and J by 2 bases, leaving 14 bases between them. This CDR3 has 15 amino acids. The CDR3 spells CASSSPPLRNTEAFF. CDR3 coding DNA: TGTGCCAGCAGCTCGCCCCCTTTAAGAAACACTGAAGCTTTCTTT.

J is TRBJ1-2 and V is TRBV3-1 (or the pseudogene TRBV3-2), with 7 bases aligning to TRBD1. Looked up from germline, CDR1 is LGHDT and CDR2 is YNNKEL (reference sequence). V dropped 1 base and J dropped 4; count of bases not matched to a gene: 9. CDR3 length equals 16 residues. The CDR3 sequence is CASSQVNQGVGYGYTF. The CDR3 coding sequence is TGTGCCAGCAGCCAAGTTAATCAGGGGGTAGGCTATGGCTACACCTTC.

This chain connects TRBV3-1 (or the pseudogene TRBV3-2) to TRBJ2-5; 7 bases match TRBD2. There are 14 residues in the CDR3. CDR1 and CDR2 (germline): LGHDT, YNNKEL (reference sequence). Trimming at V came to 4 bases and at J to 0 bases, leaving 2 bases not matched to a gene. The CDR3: CASSRLADQETQYF. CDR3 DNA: TGTGCCAGCAGCCGTCTAGCGGACCAAGAGACCCAGTACTTC.

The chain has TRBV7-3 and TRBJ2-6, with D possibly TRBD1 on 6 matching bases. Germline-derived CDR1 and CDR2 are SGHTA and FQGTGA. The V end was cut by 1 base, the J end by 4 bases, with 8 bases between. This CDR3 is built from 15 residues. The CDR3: CASSLNRGGANVLTF. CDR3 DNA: TGTGCCAGCAGCTTAAATAGGGGGGGGGCCAACGTCCTGACTTTC.

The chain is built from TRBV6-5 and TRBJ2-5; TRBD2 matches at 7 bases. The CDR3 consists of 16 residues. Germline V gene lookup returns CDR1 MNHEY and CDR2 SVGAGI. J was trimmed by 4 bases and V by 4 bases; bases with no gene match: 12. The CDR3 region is CASSLRTEGGPETQYF. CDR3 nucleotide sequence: TGTGCCAGCAGTTTGAGGACCGAGGGAGGGCCAGAGACCCAGTACTTC.

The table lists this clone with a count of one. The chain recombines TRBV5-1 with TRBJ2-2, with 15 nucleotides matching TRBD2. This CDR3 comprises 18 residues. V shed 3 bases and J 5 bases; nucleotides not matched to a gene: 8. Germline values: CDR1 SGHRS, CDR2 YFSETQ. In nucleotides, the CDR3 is TGCGCCAGCAGCTCGAAGGGACTAGCGGGAGGACGGACCGGGGAGCTGTTTTTT. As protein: CASSSKGLAGGRTGELFF. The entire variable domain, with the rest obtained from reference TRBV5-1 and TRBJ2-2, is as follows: KAGVTQTPRYLIKTRGQQVTLSCSPISGHRSVSWYQQTPGQGLQFLFEYFSETQRNKGNFPGRFSGRQFSNSRSEMNVSTLELGDSALYLCASSSKGLAGGRTGELFFGEGSRLTVL.

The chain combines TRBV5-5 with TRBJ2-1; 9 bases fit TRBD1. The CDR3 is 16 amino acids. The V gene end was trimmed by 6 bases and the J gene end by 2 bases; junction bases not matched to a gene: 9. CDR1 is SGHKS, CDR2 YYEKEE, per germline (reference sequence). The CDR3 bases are TGTGCCAGCACCTTCCGAGGGGACAGGGCCTACAATGAGCAGTTCTTC. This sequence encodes CASTFRGDRAYNEQFF.

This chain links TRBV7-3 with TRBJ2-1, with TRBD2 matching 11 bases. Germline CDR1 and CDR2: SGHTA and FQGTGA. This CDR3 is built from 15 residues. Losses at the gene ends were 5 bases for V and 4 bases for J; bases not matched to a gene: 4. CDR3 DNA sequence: TGTGCCAGCAGCGAGACTAGCGGGGCTTACAATGAGCAGTTCTTC. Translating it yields CASSETSGAYNEQFF. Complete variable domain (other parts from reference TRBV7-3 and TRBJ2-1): GAGVSQTPSNKVTEKGKYVELRCDPISGHTALYWYRQSLGQGPEFLIYFQGTGAADDSGLPNDRFFAVRPEGSVSTLKIQRTERGDSAVYLCASSETSGAYNEQFFGPGTRLTVL.

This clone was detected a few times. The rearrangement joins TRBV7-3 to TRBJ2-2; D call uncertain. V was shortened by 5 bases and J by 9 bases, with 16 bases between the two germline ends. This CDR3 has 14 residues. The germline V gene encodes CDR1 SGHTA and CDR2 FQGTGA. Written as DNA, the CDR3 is TGTGCCAGCAGCCCGGCCGCTATCTTCAGGGAGCTGTTTTTT. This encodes CASSPAAIFRELFF. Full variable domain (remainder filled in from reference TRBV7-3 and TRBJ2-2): GAGVSQTPSNKVTEKGKYVELRCDPISGHTALYWYRQSLGQGPEFLIYFQGTGAADDSGLPNDRFFAVRPEGSVSTLKIQRTERGDSAVYLCASSPAAIFRELFFGEGSRLTVL.

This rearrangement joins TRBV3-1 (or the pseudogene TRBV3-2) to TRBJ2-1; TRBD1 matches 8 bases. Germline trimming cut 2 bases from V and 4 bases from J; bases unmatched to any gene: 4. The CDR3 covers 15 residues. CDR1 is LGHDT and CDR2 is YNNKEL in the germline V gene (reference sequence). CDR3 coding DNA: TGTGCCAGCAGCCAAAGCCGGGACAGGTACAATGAGCAGTTCTTC. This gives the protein CASSQSRDRYNEQFF.

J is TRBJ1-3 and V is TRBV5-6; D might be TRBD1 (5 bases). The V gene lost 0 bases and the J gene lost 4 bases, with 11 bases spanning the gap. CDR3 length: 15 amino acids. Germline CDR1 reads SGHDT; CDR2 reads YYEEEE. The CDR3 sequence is CASSLGWTSGNTIYF. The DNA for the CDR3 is TGTGCCAGCAGCTTGGGATGGACATCCGGAAACACCATATATTTT. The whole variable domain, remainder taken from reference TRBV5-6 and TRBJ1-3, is DAGVTQSPTHLIKTRGQQVTLRCSPKSGHDTVSWYQQALGQGPQFIFQYYEEEERQRGNFPDRFSGHQFPNYSSELNVNALLLGDSALYLCASSLGWTSGNTIYFGEGSWLTVV.

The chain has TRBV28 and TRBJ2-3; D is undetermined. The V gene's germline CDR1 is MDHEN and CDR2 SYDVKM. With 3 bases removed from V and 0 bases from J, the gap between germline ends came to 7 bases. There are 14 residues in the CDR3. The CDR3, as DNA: TGTGCCAGCAGTTTGCCAGGAAGCACAGATACGCAGTATTTT. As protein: CASSLPGSTDTQYF.

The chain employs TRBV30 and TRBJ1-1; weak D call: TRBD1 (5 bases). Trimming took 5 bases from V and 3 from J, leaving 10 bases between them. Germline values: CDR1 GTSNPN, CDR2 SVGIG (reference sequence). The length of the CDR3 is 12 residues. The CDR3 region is CAWDRGDTEAFF. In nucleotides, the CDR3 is TGTGCCTGGGACCGGGGGGACACTGAAGCTTTCTTT.

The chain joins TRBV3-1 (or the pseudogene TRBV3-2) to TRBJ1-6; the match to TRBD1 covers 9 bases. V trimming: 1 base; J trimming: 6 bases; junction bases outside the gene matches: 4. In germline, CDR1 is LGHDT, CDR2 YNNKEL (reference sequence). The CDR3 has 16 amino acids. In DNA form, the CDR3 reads TGTGCCAGCAGCCAAGCGGCGGACAGGGGTAATTCACCCCTCCACTTT. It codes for CASSQAADRGNSPLHF.

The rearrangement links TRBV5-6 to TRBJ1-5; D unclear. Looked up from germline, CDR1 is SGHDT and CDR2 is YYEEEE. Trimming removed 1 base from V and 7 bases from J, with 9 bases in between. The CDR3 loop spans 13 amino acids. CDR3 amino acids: CASSLRAIQPQHF. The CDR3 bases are TGTGCCAGCAGCTTGAGGGCAATCCAGCCCCAGCATTTT.

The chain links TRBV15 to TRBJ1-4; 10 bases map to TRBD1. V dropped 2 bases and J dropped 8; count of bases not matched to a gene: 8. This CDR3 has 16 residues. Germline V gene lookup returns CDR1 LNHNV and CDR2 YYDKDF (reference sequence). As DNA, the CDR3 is TGTGCCACCAGCAGACTAACCGGGACAGGGGCCGAAAAACTGTTTTTT. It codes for CATSRLTGTGAEKLFF.

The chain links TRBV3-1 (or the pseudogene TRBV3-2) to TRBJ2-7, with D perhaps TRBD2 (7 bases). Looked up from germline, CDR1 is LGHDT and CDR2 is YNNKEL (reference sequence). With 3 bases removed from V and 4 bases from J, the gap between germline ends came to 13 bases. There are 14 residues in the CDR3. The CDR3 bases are TGTGCCAGCAGCCATGGGGGGGCCGGGTACGAGCAGTACTTC. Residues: CASSHGGAGYEQYF.

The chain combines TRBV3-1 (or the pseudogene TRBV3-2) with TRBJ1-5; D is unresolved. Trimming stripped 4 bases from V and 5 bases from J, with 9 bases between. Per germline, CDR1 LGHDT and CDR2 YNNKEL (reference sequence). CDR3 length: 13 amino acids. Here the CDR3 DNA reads TGTGCCAGCAGCCCTACCCCACATCAGCCCCAGCATTTT. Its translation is CASSPTPHQPQHF.

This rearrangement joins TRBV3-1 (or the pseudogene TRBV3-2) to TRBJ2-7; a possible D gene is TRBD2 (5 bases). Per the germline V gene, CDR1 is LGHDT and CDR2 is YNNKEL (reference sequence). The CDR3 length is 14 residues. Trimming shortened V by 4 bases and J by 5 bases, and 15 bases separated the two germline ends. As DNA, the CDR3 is TGTGCCAGCAGCCGCAATACTAGAAACCACGAGCAGTACTTC. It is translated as CASSRNTRNHEQYF.

The CDR3 sequence is CASSYSRGLIDEQYF. The CDR3 DNA reads TGTGCCAGCAGTTACTCAAGGGGGCTCATCGACGAGCAGTACTTC. The rearrangement uses TRBV6-5 and TRBJ2-7; 7 nucleotides align to TRBD1. CDR3 length equals 15 residues. Per germline, CDR1 MNHEY and CDR2 SVGAGI. J lost 5 bases, V lost 0 bases, and 7 bases had no gene match.

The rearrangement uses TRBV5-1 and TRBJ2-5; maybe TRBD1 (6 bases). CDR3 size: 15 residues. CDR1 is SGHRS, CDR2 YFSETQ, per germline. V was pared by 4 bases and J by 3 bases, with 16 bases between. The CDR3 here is CASSGTGQWEETQYF. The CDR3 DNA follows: TGCGCCAGCAGCGGCACAGGACAGTGGGAAGAGACCCAGTACTTC.

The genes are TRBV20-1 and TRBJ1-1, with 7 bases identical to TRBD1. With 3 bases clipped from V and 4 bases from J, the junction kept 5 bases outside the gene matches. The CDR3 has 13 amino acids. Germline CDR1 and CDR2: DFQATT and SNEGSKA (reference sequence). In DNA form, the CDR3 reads TGCAGTGCTAGTTCGACAGGGCCCACTGAAGCTTTCTTT. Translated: CSASSTGPTEAFF.

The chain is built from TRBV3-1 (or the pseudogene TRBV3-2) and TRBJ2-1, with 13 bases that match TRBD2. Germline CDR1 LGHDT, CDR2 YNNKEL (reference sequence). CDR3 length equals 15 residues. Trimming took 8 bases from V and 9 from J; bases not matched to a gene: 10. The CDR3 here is CASSKTSGRWGEQFF. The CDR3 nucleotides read TGTGCCAGCTCTAAGACTAGCGGGAGGTGGGGTGAGCAGTTCTTC.

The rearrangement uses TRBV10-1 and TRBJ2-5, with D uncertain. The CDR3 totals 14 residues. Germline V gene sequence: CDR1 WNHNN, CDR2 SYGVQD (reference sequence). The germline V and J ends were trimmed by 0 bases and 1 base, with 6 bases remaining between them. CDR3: CASSESPFQETQYF. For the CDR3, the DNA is TGCGCCAGCAGTGAGTCGCCGTTCCAAGAGACCCAGTACTTC.

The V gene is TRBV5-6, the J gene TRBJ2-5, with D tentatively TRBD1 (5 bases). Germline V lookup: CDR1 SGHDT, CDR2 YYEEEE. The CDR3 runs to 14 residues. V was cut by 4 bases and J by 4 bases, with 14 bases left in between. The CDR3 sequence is CASSPQGWGETQYF. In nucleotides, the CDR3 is TGTGCCAGCAGCCCGCAGGGCTGGGGAGAGACCCAGTACTTC.

The CDR3 loop reads CASSPPSGGRYNEQFF. The CDR3 nucleotides are TGTGCCAGCTCACCACCGTCAGGGGGCAGGTACAATGAGCAGTTCTTC. This rearrangement joins TRBV18 to TRBJ2-1; 8 bases are a match to TRBD1. Trimming took 0 bases from V and 4 from J; bases not matched to a gene: 5. Per the germline V gene, CDR1 is KGHSH and CDR2 is LQKENI. This CDR3 contains 16 residues.